Sequencing of this TCR beta chain was carried out in a study of shared clonotypes between healthy human individuals. General observations from the study: Investigators collected only blood, and repertoires in tissues likely differ. In contrast to clonotypes shared by all four donors, non-shared clonotypes had lower generation probabilities.

About this clone: Its antigen remains unidentified.

CDR1 ENHRY and CDR2 SYGVKD come from the germline V gene. CDR3 size: 17 residues. The V gene end was trimmed by 4 bases and the J gene end by 6 bases; junction bases not matched to a gene: 11. It was at deep level that the assay was run. Sequencing used immunoSEQ multiplex PCR; TCRdb keeps in-frame clones, though not all of them. The data contain roughly 2.5 million clones, more than 80% of them seen just once; the ten biggest clones take up more than 0.12%. Sequenced: naive CD4+ T cells sorted from blood. Indicated subset: CD45RA+ positively selected. The origin of this receptor is a young man in good health. This chain connects TRBV10-3 to TRBJ2-1; 11 bases are shared with TRBD2. For the CDR3, the DNA is TGTGCCATCAGTGCTAGCGGGAGGTCGGGGGCCCCCAATGAGCAGTTCTTC. It yields the protein CAISASGRSGAPNEQFF.